This T cell receptor (beta chain) was obtained from a study of CD8 T cells in Susac syndrome. The RNA, about 0.45 to 1 ug, was put through reverse transcription using random hexamers. Amplification of TCR beta CDR3 across 54 Vbeta and 13 Jbeta was performed with immunoSEQ multiplex PCR. TCRdb re-called the immunoSEQ multiplex PCR reads through MiXCR, storing one row per CDR3 protein. There are some 190,000 distinct CDR3 sequences in the sample; approximately 95% occur only once, and about 0.093% lies in the top ten. TCR beta from blood CD8+ and CD4+ T cells was sequenced. The germline V and J ends were trimmed by 5 bases and 4 bases, with 8 bases remaining between them. Germline CDR1 is ENHRY and CDR2 is SYGVKD. The CDR3 totals 12 residues.

This clonotype was sampled from a human donor with multiple sclerosis. Sequencing used CD4+ T cells from PBMCs. The chain is built from TRBV10-3 and TRBJ1-2, with no clear D. In DNA form, the CDR3 reads TGTGCCATCAGTCAGGAAATCTATGGCTACACCTTC. Amino acid sequence: CAISQEIYGYTF.